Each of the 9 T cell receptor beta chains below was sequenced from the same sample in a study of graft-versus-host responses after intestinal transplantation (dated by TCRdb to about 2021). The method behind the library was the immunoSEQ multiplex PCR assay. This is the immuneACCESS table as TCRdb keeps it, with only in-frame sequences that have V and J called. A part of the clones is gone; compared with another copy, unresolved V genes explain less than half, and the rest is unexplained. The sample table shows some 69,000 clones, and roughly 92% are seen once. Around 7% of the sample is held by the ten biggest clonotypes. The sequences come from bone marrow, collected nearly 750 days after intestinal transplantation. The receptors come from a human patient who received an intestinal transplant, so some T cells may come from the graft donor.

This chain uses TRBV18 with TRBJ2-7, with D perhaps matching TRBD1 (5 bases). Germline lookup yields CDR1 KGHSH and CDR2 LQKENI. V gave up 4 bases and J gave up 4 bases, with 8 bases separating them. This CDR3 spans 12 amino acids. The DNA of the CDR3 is TGTGCCAGCTCACAGGGGCGGTACGAGCAGTACTTC. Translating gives CASSQGRYEQYF. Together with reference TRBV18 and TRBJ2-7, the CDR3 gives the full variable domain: NAGVMQNPRHLVRRRGQEARLRCSPMKGHSHVYWYRQLPEEGLKFMVYLQKENIIDESGMPKERFSAEFPKEGPSILRIQQVVRGDSAAYFCASSQGRYEQYFGPGTRLTVT.

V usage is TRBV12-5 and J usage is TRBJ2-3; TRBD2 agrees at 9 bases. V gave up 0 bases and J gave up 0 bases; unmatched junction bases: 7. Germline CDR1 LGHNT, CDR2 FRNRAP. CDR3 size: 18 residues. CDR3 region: CASGLVVTSGQSTDTQYF. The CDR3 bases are TGTGCTAGTGGTTTGGTAGTTACTAGCGGGCAAAGCACAGATACGCAGTATTTT.

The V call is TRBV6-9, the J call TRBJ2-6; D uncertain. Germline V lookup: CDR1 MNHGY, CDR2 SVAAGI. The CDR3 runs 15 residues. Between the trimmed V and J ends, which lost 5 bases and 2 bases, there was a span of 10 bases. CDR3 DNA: TGTGCCAGCAGTACTGGGTCTGCTGGGGCCAACGTCCTGACTTTC. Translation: CASSTGSAGANVLTF.

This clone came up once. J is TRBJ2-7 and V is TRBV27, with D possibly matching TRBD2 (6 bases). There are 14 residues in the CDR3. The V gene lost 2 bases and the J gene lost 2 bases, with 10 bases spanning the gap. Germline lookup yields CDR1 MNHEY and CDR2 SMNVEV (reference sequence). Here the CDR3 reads CASSLRRDAYEQYF. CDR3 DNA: TGTGCCAGCAGTTTAAGGCGGGACGCCTACGAGCAGTACTTC.

The CDR3 here is CASSLEQGGGYTF. CDR3 DNA: TGTGCCAGCAGCTTGGAACAGGGTGGTGGCTACACCTTC. This chain connects TRBV5-5 to TRBJ1-2; possible D gene TRBD1, 6 bases. The CDR3 is 13 residues long. Germline values: CDR1 SGHKS, CDR2 YYEKEE (reference sequence). Between the trimmed V and J ends, which lost 0 bases and 7 bases, there was a span of 10 bases.

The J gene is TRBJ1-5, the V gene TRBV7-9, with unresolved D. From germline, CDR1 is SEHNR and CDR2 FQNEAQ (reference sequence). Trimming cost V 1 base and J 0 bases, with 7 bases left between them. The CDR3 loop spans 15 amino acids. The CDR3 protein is CASSLEGYSNQPQHF. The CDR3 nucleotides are TGTGCCAGCAGCTTAGAGGGTTATAGCAATCAGCCCCAGCATTTT.

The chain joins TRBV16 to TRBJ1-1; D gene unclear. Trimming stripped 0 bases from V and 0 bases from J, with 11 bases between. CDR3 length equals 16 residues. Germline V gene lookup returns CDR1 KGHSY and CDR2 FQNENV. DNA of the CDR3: TGTGCCAGCAGCCAATCGGCAGGTAGTATGAACACTGAAGCTTTCTTT. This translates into CASSQSAGSMNTEAFF.

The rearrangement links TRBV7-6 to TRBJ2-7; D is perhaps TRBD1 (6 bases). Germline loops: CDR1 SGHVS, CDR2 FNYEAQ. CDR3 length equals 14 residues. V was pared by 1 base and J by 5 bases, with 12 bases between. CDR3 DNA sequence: TGTGCCAGCAGCTTAGGAGCCAGGGGCAACGAGCAGTACTTC. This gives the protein CASSLGARGNEQYF. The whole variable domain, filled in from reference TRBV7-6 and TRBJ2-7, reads GAGVSQSPRYKVTKRGQDVALRCDPISGHVSLYWYRQALGQGPEFLTYFNYEAQQDKSGLPNDRFSAERPEGSISTLTIQRTEQRDSAMYRCASSLGARGNEQYFGPGTRLTVT.

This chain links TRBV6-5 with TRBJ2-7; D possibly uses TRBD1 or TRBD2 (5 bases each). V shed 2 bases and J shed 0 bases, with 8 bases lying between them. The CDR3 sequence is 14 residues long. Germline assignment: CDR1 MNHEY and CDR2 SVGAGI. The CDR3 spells CASSYEGISYEQYF. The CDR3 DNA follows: TGTGCCAGCAGTTACGAGGGGATCTCCTACGAGCAGTACTTC.